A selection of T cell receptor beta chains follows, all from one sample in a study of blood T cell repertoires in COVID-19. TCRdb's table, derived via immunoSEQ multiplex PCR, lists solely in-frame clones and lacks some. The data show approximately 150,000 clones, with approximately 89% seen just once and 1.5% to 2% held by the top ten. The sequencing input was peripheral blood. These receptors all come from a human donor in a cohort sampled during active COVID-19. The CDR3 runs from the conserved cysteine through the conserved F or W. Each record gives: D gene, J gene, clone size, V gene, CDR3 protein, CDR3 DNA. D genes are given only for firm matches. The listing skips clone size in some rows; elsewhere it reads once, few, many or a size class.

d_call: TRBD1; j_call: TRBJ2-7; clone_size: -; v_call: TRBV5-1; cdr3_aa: CASSLVTGGEQYF; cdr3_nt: TGCGCCAGCAGCTTGGTTACAGGGGGCGAGCAGTACTTC
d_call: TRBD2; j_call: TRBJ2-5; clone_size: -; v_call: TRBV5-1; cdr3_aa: CASTPASGATETQYF; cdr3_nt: TGCGCCAGCACCCCGGCTAGCGGGGCGACGGAGACCCAGTACTTC
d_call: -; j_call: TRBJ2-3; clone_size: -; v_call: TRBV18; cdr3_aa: CASSPPVTDTQYF; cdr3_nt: TGTGCCAGCTCACCACCCGTCACAGATACGCAGTATTTT
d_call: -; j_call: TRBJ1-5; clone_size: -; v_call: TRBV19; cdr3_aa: CASTENSNQPQHF; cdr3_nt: TGTGCCAGTACCGAGAATAGCAATCAGCCCCAGCATTTT
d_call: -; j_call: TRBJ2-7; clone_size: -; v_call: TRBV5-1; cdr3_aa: CASSLELVSGEQYF; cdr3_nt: TGCGCCAGCAGCTTGGAACTAGTCTCGGGGGAGCAGTACTTC
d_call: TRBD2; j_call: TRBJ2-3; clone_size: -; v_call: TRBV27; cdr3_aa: CASSPRTSVTDTQYF; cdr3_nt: TGTGCCAGCAGTCCCCGGACTAGCGTGACAGATACGCAGTATTTT
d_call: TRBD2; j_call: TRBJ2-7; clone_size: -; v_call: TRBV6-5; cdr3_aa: CASNRLAVLPYEQYF; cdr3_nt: TGTGCCAGCAACCGACTAGCGGTGCTTCCGTACGAGCAGTACTTC
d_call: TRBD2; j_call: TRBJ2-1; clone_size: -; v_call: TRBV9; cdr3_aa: CASSVGGGDINEQFF; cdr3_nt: TGTGCCAGCAGCGTTGGCGGGGGGGATATAAATGAGCAGTTCTTC
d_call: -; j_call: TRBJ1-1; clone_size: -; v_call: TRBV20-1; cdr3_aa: CSASQGWNTEAFF; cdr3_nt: TGCAGTGCTAGTCAGGGATGGAACACTGAAGCTTTCTTT
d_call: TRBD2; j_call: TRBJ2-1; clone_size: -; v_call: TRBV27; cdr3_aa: CASSLLGVSGTSHHYNEQFF; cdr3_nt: TGTGCCAGCAGCTTATTAGGGGTTTCCGGGACTAGTCACCACTACAATGAGCAGTTCTTC
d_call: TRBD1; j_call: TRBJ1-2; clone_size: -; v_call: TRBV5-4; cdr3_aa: CASSLRDSGFYGYTF; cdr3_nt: TGTGCCAGCAGCTTACGGGACAGCGGATTCTATGGCTACACCTTC
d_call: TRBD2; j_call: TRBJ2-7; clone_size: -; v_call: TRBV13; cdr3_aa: CASSLRPQVSGGSYEQYF; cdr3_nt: TGTGCCAGCAGCCTGCGCCCGCAGGTCTCGGGGGGTTCGTACGAGCAGTACTTC
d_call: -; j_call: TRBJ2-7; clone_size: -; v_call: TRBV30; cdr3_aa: CAWSVRSSGDTSSYEQYF; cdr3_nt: TGTGCCTGGAGTGTACGATCTAGTGGGGACACGAGCTCCTACGAGCAGTACTTC
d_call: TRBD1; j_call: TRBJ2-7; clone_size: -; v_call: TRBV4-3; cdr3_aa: CASSQDPYTGQALKQYF; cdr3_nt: TGCGCCAGCAGCCAAGACCCTTATACGGGACAGGCTCTAAAGCAGTACTTC
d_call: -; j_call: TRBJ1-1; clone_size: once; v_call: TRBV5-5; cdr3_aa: CASRPGGDWTEAFF; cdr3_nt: TGTGCCAGCAGGCCCGGGGGGGATTGGACTGAAGCTTTCTTT
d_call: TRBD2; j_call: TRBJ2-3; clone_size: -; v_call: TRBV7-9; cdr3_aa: CASSSSGGFPDTQYF; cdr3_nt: TGTGCCAGCAGTTCAAGCGGGGGCTTCCCAGATACGCAGTATTTT
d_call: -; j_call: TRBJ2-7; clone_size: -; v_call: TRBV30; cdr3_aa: CAWSVSSYEQYF; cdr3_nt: TGTGCCTGGAGTGTCTCCTCCTACGAGCAGTACTTC
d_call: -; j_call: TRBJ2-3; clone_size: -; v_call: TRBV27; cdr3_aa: CASSLSWGGGGRLGGITDTQYF; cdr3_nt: TGTGCCAGCAGTTTATCCTGGGGAGGCGGGGGCCGATTGGGAGGGATCACAGATACGCAGTATTTT
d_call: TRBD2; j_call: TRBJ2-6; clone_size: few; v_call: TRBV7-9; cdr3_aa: CASRSAGRVGANVLTF; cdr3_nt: TGTGCCAGCAGATCAGCGGGACGGGTGGGGGCCAACGTCCTGACTTTC
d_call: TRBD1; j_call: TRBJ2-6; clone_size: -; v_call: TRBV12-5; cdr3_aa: CASGLGRTGGTSGANVLTF; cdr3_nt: TGTGCTAGTGGTTTGGGACGGACAGGGGGTACGTCTGGGGCCAACGTCCTGACTTTC
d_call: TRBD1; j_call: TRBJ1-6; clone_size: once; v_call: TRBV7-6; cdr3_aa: CASSPLDRGNSPLHF; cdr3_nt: TGTGCCAGCAGCCCCTTGGACAGGGGTAATTCACCCCTCCACTTT
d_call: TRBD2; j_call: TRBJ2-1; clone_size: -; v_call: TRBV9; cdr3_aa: CASSGGLGGNEQFF; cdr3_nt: TGTGCCAGCAGCGGAGGGCTCGGGGGGAATGAGCAGTTCTTC
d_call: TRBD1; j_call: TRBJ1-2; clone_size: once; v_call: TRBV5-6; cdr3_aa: CASSLGTVGGYTF; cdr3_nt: TGTGCCAGCAGCTTAGGGACAGTGGGCGGCTACACCTTC
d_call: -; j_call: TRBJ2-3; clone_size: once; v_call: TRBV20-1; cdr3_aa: CSARGSDTQYF; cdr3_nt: TGCAGTGCACGGGGTAGCGATACGCAGTATTTT
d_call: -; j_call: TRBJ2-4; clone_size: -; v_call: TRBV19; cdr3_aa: CASSSRQDIQYF; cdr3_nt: TGTGCCAGTAGTAGCCGGCAGGACATTCAGTACTTC
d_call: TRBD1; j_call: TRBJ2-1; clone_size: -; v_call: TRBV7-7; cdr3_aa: CASSLVGTGSYNEQFF; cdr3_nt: TGTGCTAGCAGCTTAGTCGGGACAGGGTCCTACAATGAGCAGTTCTTC
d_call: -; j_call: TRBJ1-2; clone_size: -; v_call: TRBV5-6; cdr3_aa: CASSLGTTNYGYTF; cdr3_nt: TGTGCCAGCAGCTTGGGGACTACGAACTATGGCTACACCTTC
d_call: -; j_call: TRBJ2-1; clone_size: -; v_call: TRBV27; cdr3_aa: CASSPTGAPDEQFF; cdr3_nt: TGTGCCAGCAGTCCCACGGGAGCCCCCGATGAGCAGTTCTTC
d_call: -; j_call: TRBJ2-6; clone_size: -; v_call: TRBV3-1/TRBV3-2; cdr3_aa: CASSQDGAGAGANVLTF; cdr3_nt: TGTGCCAGCAGCCAAGATGGGGCAGGGGCTGGGGCCAACGTCCTGACTTTC
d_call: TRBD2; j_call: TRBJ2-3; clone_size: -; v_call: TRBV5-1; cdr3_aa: CASSLVGTSGGRNTQYF; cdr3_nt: TGCGCCAGCAGCTTGGTTGGGACTAGCGGGGGAAGGAATACGCAGTATTTT
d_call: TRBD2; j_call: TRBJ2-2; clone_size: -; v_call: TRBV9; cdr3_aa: CASSERTSGTGELFF; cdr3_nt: TGTGCCAGCAGCGAAAGGACTAGCGGCACCGGGGAGCTGTTTTTT
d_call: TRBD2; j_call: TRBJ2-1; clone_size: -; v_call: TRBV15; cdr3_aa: CATSRAGLEGLAGGPVEQFF; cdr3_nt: TGTGCCACCAGCAGAGCTGGGTTAGAAGGACTAGCGGGGGGGCCTGTTGAGCAGTTCTTC
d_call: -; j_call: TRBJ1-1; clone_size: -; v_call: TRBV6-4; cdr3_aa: CASSEFSTDTEAFF; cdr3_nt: TGTGCCAGCAGTGAATTTTCTACTGACACTGAAGCTTTCTTT
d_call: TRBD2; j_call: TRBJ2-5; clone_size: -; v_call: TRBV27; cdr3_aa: CASSLTMGLAGPKETQYF; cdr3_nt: TGTGCCAGCAGTTTAACCATGGGACTAGCGGGCCCCAAAGAGACCCAGTACTTC
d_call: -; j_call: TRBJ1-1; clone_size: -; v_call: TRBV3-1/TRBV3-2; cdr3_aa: CASSQGRGIEAFF; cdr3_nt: TGTGCCAGCAGCCAAGGTCGGGGTATTGAAGCTTTCTTT
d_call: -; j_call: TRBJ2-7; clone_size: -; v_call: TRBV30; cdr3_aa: CAWRDNPYEQYF; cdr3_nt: TGTGCCTGGCGCGACAACCCCTACGAGCAGTACTTC
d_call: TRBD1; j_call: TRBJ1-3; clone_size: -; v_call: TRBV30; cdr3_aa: CAWSADRENTIYF; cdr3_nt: TGTGCCTGGAGTGCGGACAGGGAGAACACCATATATTTT
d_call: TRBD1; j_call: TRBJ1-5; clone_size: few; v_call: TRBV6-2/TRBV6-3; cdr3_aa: CASSYADRGQPQHF; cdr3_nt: TGTGCCAGCAGTTACGCGGACAGGGGACAGCCCCAGCATTTT
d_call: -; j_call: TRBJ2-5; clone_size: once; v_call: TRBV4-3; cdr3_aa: CASSATGRNVAQYF; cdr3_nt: TGCGCCAGCAGCGCCACAGGGCGAAATGTCGCCCAGTACTTC
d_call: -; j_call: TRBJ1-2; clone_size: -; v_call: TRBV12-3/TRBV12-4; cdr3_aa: CASSLEGSNGYTF; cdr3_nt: TGTGCCAGCAGTTTGGAGGGGTCGAATGGCTACACCTTC
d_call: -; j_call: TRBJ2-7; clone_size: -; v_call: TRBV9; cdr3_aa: CASSAGVDSSYEQYF; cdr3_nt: TGTGCCAGCAGCGCCGGAGTGGACAGCTCCTACGAGCAGTACTTC
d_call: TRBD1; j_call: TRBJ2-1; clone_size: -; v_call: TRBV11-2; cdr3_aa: CASTPGGQGAYNEQFF; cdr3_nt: TGTGCCAGCACCCCCGGTGGGCAGGGGGCCTACAATGAGCAGTTCTTC
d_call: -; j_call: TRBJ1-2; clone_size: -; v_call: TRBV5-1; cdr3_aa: CASKRRPGRDYGYTF; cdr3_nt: TGCGCCAGCAAGAGAAGGCCAGGGAGGGACTATGGCTACACCTTC
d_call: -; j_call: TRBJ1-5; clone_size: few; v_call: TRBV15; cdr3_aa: CATSRDSQPQHF; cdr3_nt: TGTGCCACCAGCAGAGATAGTCAGCCCCAGCATTTT
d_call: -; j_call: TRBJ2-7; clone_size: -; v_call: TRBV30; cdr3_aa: CAWTPGTRPIEQYF; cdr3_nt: TGTGCCTGGACCCCGGGAACCCGGCCTATCGAGCAGTACTTC